These 10 T cell receptor beta chains were sequenced from one sample in a study of regulatory T cells in long-lasting Graves disease. Documented time point: newly diagnosed GD, antithyroid drugs for less than 3 months. From PBMCs, RNA was extracted and then used to make the TCR library. Arm-PCR of CDR3 regions and iRepertoire HTBI primers were used to build TCR beta libraries. One entry per CDR3 protein results from TCRdb running MiXCR on the multiplex PCR reads. The table shows 350,000 to 400,000 distinct CDR3 sequences, with 15% to 20% occurring only once. These data were likewise used in another study, on T cells in Graves' hyperthyroidism and ophthalmopathy.

This specimen consisted of peripheral blood mononuclear cells (PBMCs), obtained at new diagnosis, from a patient treated with antithyroid drugs. The origin of the receptors is a woman between 18 and 29 years old with Graves disease.

This clonotype was recorded at least ten times. The V call is TRBV18, the J call TRBJ2-7; 7 bases are shared with TRBD1. Germline CDR1 reads KGHSH; CDR2 reads LQKENI. V lost 6 bases, J lost 0 bases, and 5 bases stayed unmatched. CDR3 length: 14 amino acids. The CDR3 DNA is TGTGCCAGCTCGCCGGGACAGACCTCCTACGAGCAGTACTTC. This sequence encodes CASSPGQTSYEQYF. The variable domain in full, completed from reference TRBV18 and TRBJ2-7, reads NAGVMQNPRHLVRRRGQEARLRCSPMKGHSHVYWYRQLPEEGLKFMVYLQKENIIDESGMPKERFSAEFPKEGPSILRIQQVVRGDSAAYFCASSPGQTSYEQYFGPGTRLTVT.

The table lists this clonotype with many counts. The genes are TRBV7-8 and TRBJ2-1; 13 nucleotides match TRBD2. Germline values: CDR1 SGHVS, CDR2 FQNEAQ. CDR3 length equals 15 residues. With V trimmed by 4 bases and J by 6 bases, 3 bases remained unmatched. The CDR3 region is CASSSTSGGANEQFF. CDR3 nucleotides: TGTGCCAGCAGCTCTACTAGCGGGGGGGCCAATGAGCAGTTCTTC.

A few counts support this clonotype. A much larger clone is a single base away; this may be a read error. V is TRBV20-1 and J is TRBJ2-3; D is perhaps TRBD1 or TRBD2 (5 bases each). CDR3 size: 15 residues. Germline CDR1 reads DFQATT; CDR2 reads SNEGSKA (reference sequence). The V gene lost 0 bases and the J gene lost 1 base, with 11 bases spanning the gap. CDR3 DNA sequence: TGCAGTGCTAGAGATCAGAGGGGCCGCACAGATACGCAGTATTTT. Its protein is CSARDQRGRTDTQYF.

The V and J genes are TRBV5-1 and TRBJ2-1, with 8 bases fitting TRBD1. Unmatched junction bases numbered 7, after V lost 4 bases and J lost 7 bases. Per germline, CDR1 SGHRS and CDR2 YFSETQ. The CDR3 length is 14 residues. The CDR3, as DNA: TGCGCCAGCAGCACCGACAGGGGCCGTAATGAGCAGTTCTTC. This gives the protein CASSTDRGRNEQFF.

This clonotype was recorded at least ten times. The chain employs TRBV20-1 and TRBJ2-5, with TRBD2 matching over 9 bases. The CDR3 is made up of 13 amino acids. Losses at the gene ends were 5 bases for V and 0 bases for J; bases not matched to a gene: 1. Germline V lookup: CDR1 DFQATT, CDR2 SNEGSKA (reference sequence). The CDR3 nucleotides are TGCAGTGCTGAGCGGGGGGACCAAGAGACCCAGTACTTC. Residues: CSAERGDQETQYF.

The chain links TRBV12-3 or TRBV12-4 to TRBJ2-3; TRBD2 aligns across 8 bases. The ends lost 11 bases at V and 5 bases at J; junction bases unmatched: 9. CDR3 length equals 13 residues. CDR3 sequence: CAWKTAGGDTQYF. The CDR3 coding sequence is TGTGCCTGGAAGACTGCGGGGGGAGATACGCAGTATTTT.

Ten or more counts support this clonotype. The chain is built from TRBV6-1 and TRBJ2-2, with unresolved D. The CDR3 has 13 residues. In germline, CDR1 is MNHNS, CDR2 SASEGT. Trimming left V 2 bases short and J 4 bases short, with 5 bases between. This CDR3 reads CASSETGTGELFF. The CDR3 DNA reads TGTGCCAGCAGTGAAACTGGCACCGGGGAGCTGTTTTTT.

J is TRBJ2-2 and V is TRBV7-2; 9 nucleotides align to TRBD1. The CDR3 is 18 residues long. V dropped 2 bases and J dropped 0; count of bases not matched to a gene: 7. Germline V gene data show CDR1 as SGHTA and CDR2 as FQGNSA. The CDR3 is CASSLWVTGGANTGELFF. Here the CDR3 DNA reads TGTGCCAGCAGCTTATGGGTTACAGGGGGCGCGAACACCGGGGAGCTGTTTTTT.

CDR3 protein: CASSTDRGSYNSPLHF. The CDR3 DNA reads as TGTGCCAGCAGCACGGACAGGGGCTCCTATAATTCACCCCTCCACTTT. The V gene is TRBV7-9, the J gene TRBJ1-6; 9 positions match TRBD1. CDR1 and CDR2 (germline): SEHNR, FQNEAQ (reference sequence). The trim removed 5 bases at V and 0 bases at J, leaving 2 bases unmatched. This CDR3 contains 16 residues.

A remark on this clonotype: A much larger clonotype is one base distant, so this may be a read error. The chain is built from TRBV30 and TRBJ2-7; D remains ambiguous. Germline V lookup: CDR1 GTSNPN, CDR2 SVGIG (reference sequence). This CDR3 is 12 amino acids long. The CDR3 nucleotides are TGTGTCTGGAGTGTAAGTCCCTACGAGCAGTACTTC. Translation: CVWSVSPYEQYF.